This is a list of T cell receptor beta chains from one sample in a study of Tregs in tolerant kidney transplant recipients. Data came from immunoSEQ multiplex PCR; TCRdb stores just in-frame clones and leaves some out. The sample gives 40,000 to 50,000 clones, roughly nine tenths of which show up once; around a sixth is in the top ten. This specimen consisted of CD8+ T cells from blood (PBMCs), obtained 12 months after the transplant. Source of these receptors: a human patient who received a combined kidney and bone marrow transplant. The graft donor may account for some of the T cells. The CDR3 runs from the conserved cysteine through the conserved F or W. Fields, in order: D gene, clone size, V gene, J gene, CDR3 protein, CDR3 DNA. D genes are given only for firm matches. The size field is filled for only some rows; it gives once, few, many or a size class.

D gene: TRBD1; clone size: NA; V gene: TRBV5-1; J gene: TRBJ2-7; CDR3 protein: CASSHGTEAYEQYF; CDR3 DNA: TGCGCCAGCAGCCACGGGACAGAGGCCTACGAGCAGTACTTC
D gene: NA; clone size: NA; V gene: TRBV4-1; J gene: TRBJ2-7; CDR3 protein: CASSQGRGGPYEQYF; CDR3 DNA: TGCGCCAGCAGCCAAGGTCGTGGCGGGCCCTACGAGCAGTACTTC
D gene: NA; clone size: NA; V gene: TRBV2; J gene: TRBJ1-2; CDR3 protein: CASSVWGPTSTYGYTF; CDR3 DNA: TGTGCCAGCAGTGTATGGGGGCCTACCTCTACATACGGCTACACCTTC
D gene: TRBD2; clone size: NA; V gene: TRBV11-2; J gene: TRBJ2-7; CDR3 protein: CASSLVPSGSHEQYF; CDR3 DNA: TGTGCCAGCAGCTTAGTTCCTAGCGGGAGCCACGAGCAGTACTTC
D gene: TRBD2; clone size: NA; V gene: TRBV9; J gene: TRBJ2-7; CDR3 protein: CASSSLAEVYEQYF; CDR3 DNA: TGTGCCAGCAGCTCACTAGCGGAAGTATACGAGCAGTACTTC
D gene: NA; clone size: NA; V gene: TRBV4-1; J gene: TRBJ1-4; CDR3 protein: CASSQDNVIELFF; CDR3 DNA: TGCGCCAGCAGCCAAGATAACGTAATAGAACTGTTTTTT
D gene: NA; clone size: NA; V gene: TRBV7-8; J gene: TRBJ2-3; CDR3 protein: CASSFRGNTDTQYF; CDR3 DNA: TGTGCCAGCAGCTTTAGAGGTAACACAGATACGCAGTATTTT
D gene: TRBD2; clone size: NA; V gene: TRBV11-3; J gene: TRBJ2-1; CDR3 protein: CASSLVGGRDNEQFF; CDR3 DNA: TGTGCCAGCAGCTTAGTGGGCGGGAGAGACAATGAGCAGTTCTTC
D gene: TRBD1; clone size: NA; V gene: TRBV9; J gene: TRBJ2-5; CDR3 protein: CASSVGSQGAGETQYF; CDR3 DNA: TGTGCCAGCAGCGTAGGGTCCCAGGGGGCGGGCGAGACCCAGTACTTC
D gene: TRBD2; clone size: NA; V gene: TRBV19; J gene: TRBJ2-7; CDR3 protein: CASSRGASGVYEQYF; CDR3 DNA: TGTGCCAGTAGCCGGGGGGCTAGCGGGGTCTACGAGCAGTACTTC
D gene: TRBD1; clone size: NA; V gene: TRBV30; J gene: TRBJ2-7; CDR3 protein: CAWRGTGSYEQYF; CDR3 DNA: TGTGCCTGGAGGGGGACAGGCTCCTACGAGCAGTACTTC
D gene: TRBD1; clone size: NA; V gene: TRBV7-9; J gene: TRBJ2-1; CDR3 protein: CASSRAGGPYNEQFF; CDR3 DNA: TGTGCCAGCAGCCGAGCAGGGGGCCCCTACAATGAGCAGTTCTTC
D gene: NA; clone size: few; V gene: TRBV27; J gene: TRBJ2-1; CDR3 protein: CASSLFRNNEQFF; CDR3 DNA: TGTGCCAGCAGTTTATTCAGGAACAATGAGCAGTTCTTC
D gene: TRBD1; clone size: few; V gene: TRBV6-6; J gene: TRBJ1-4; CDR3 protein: CASSYGTGGEKLFF; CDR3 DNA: TGTGCCAGCAGTTACGGGACAGGAGGTGAAAAACTGTTTTTT
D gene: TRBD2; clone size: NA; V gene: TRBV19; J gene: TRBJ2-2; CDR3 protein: CASTPGSGEWELFF; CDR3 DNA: TGTGCCAGTACCCCGGGAAGCGGGGAGTGGGAGCTGTTTTTT
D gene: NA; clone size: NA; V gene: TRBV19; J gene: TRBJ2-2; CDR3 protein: CASSIDRGAANTGELFF; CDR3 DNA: TGTGCCAGTAGTATAGATCGGGGGGCGGCCAACACCGGGGAGCTGTTTTTT
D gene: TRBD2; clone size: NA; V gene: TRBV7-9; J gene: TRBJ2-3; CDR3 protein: CASSSTSGRDGTDTQYF; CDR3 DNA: TGTGCCAGCAGCTCTACTAGCGGGAGGGATGGCACAGATACGCAGTATTTT
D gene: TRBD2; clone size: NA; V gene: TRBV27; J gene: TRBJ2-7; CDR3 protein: CASSLSSGSSSGEQYF; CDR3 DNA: TGTGCCAGCAGTTTATCCAGCGGGAGTAGTTCGGGGGAGCAGTACTTC
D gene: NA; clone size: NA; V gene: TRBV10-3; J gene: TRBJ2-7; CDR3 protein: CAIRGLSRPEQYF; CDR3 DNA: TGTGCCATCCGGGGATTGTCTCGACCCGAGCAGTACTTC
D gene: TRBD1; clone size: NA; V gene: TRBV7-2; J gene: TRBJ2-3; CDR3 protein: CASSHPSPTGTGFTDTQYF; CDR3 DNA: TGTGCCAGCAGCCACCCCTCCCCTACCGGGACAGGGTTCACAGATACGCAGTATTTT
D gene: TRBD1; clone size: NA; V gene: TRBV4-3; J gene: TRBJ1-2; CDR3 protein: CASSQSTGWFYGYTF; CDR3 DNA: TGCGCCAGCAGCCAGTCGACAGGGTGGTTCTATGGCTACACCTTC
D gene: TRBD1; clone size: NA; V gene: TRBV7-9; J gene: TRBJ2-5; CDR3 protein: CASSMTGFGETQYF; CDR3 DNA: TGTGCCAGCAGCATGACAGGGTTTGGGGAGACCCAGTACTTC
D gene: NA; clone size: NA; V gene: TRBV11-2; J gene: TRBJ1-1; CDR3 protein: CASGPGGGENTEAFF; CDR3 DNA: TGTGCCAGCGGTCCCGGAGGAGGGGAGAACACTGAAGCTTTCTTT
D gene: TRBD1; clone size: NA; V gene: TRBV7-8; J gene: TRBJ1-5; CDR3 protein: CASSLAFTGVQPQHF; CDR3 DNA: TGTGCCAGCAGCTTAGCATTCACAGGGGTTCAGCCCCAGCATTTT
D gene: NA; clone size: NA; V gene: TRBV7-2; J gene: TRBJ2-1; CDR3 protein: CASSLGSVRFGNEQFF; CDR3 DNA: TGTGCCAGCAGCCTAGGGTCCGTGCGTTTCGGCAATGAGCAGTTCTTC
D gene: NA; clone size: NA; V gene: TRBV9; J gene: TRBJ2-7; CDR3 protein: CASSVDGGGPTYEQYF; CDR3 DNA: TGTGCCAGCAGCGTAGACGGCGGGGGCCCGACCTACGAGCAGTACTTC
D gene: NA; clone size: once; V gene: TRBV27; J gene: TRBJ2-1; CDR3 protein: CASSFGTSHEQFF; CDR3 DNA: TGTGCCAGCAGTTTCGGGACTTCTCATGAGCAGTTCTTC
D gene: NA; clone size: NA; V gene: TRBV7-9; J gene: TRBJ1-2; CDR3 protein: CASSPTVVNYGYTF; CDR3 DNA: TGTGCCAGCAGCCCGACAGTCGTTAACTATGGCTACACCTTC
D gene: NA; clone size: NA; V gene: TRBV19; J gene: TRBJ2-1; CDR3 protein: CASSIKAGTYNEQFF; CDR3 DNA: TGTGCCAGTAGTATCAAAGCGGGTACCTACAATGAGCAGTTCTTC
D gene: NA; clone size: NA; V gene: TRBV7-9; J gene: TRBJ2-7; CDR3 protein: CASSPGRGGRSYEQYF; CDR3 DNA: TGTGCCAGCAGCCCCGGGCGCGGGGGCCGCTCCTACGAGCAGTACTTC
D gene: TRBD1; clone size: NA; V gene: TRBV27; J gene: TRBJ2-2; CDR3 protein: CASSLSLGTANTGELFF; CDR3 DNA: TGTGCCAGCAGTTTATCGCTGGGGACAGCCAACACCGGGGAGCTGTTTTTT
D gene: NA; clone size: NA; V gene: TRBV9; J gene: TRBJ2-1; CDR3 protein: CASRFSDGRRDEQFF; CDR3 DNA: TGTGCCAGCAGGTTCTCGGACGGGAGAAGGGATGAGCAGTTCTTC
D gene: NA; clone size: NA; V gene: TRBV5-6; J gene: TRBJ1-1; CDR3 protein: CASSWDNMNTEAFF; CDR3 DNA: TGTGCCAGCAGCTGGGACAACATGAACACTGAAGCTTTCTTT
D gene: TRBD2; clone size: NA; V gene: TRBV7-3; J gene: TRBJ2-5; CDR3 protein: CASSLKPRVGLAGASQETQYF; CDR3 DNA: TGTGCCAGCAGCTTAAAACCCCGGGTAGGACTAGCGGGGGCCTCCCAAGAGACCCAGTACTTC
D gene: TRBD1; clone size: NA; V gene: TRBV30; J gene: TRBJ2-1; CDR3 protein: CAWSPTGGWEGFGVNEQFF; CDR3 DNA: TGTGCCTGGAGTCCAACAGGGGGCTGGGAAGGTTTTGGGGTCAATGAGCAGTTCTTC